These 14 T cell receptor beta chains originate from one sample sequenced in a study of shared clonotypes between healthy human individuals. Sequencing used immunoSEQ multiplex PCR; TCRdb keeps in-frame clones, though not all of them. The sample includes around 440,000 clones, approximately 80% seen only once; the top ten take around 13%. Sequencing was performed on PBMCs. Every receptor here comes from a woman aged 40-49 years in good health. Some clones in this sample may be carry-over from other donors' samples.

With regard to this clone: A far larger clone is just one base off, so this is likely a read error. The V call is TRBV18, the J call TRBJ2-7; D is perhaps TRBD2 (5 bases). The CDR3 has 13 amino acids. Germline assignment: CDR1 KGHSH and CDR2 LQKENI. CDR3 in amino acids: CASSLGGDYEQHF. DNA for the CDR3: TGTGCCAGCTCACTGGGTGGAGACTACGAGCAGCACTTC.

This clone came up once. The chain recombines TRBV11-3 with TRBJ2-7; 8 positions agree with TRBD2. The V segment lost 8 bases and the J segment 5 bases; nucleotides outside the gene matches: 8. Germline loops: CDR1 SGHNT, CDR2 YENEEA. This CDR3 has 13 amino acids. CDR3 sequence: CASSRLAIDEQYF. CDR3 sequence (DNA): TGTGCCAGCTCCCGACTAGCGATCGACGAGCAGTACTTC. Combining the CDR3 with reference TRBV11-3 and TRBJ2-7 gives the whole variable domain EAGVVQSPRYKIIEKKQPVAFWCNPISGHNTLYWYLQNLGQGPELLIRYENEEAVDDSQLPKDRFSAERLKGVDSTLKIQPAELGDSAVYLCASSRLAIDEQYFGPGTRLTVT.

This clone was recorded at least ten times. V is TRBV28 and J is TRBJ2-1; D gene unclear. This CDR3 has 15 amino acids. The V gene's germline CDR1 is MDHEN and CDR2 SYDVKM. Trimming took off 1 base at V and 10 bases at J, with 17 bases between the two ends. The CDR3, as DNA: TGTGCCAGCAGTTTATCATTAGGCAGCACCGGAGAGCAGTTCTTC. This codes for CASSLSLGSTGEQFF.

This clone appeared many times. Other DNA sequences in this sample translate to the same CDR3. This chain uses TRBV27 with TRBJ2-2, with 12 bases matching TRBD1. V lost 4 bases to trimming and J lost 5 bases; unmatched junction nucleotides: 2. Germline V lookup: CDR1 MNHEY, CDR2 SMNVEV (reference sequence). CDR3 length: 15 residues. CDR3 region: CASSWGQGATGELFF. The CDR3 nucleotides are TGTGCCAGCAGTTGGGGACAGGGGGCTACCGGGGAGCTGTTTTTT.

The CDR3 spells CASRAVQVDSGNTIYF. In nucleotides, the CDR3 is TGTGCCAGCAGGGCGGTGCAGGTGGACTCTGGAAACACCATATATTTT. The chain combines TRBV2 with TRBJ1-3; D not resolved. Deletions cut 6 bases from V and 0 bases from J, with 15 bases between. Germline assignment: CDR1 SNHLY and CDR2 FYNNEI. CDR3 size: 16 residues.

The rearrangement uses TRBV4-1 and TRBJ2-7; TRBD1 matches 9 bases. V was clipped by 4 bases and J by 2 bases; unmatched bases: 18. Germline V lookup: CDR1 MGHRA, CDR2 YSYEKL. CDR3 length: 19 residues. The CDR3 sequence is CASSLIGDRELRGTYEQYF. The CDR3 nucleotides read TGCGCCAGCAGCCTGATTGGGGACAGGGAGCTTAGGGGAACCTACGAGCAGTACTTC.

This clone was recorded only once. The chain is built from TRBV5-1 and TRBJ2-2; D not resolved. There are 14 residues in the CDR3. V dropped 1 base and J dropped 6 bases, with 10 bases sitting between them. The germline V gene encodes CDR1 SGHRS and CDR2 YFSETQ. The DNA of the CDR3 is TGCGCCAGCAGCTTGTCCCCAAGCCCCGGGGAGCTGTTTTTT. Its translation: CASSLSPSPGELFF.

This chain joins TRBV7-2 and TRBJ1-1; no definite D call. Trimming cost V 7 bases and J 1 base, with 13 bases left between them. CDR1 SGHTA and CDR2 FQGNSA come from the germline V gene. The CDR3 has 14 amino acids. This CDR3 reads CASTPRAANTEAFF. The CDR3 region has the DNA TGTGCCAGCACGCCCCGAGCAGCGAACACTGAAGCTTTCTTT.

This chain's CDR3 is CASSQGTGSLYNEQFF. In DNA, the CDR3 is TGCGCCAGCAGCCAAGGGACAGGGAGCTTGTACAATGAGCAGTTCTTC. This sequence joins TRBV4-3 and TRBJ2-1; 8 nucleotides align to TRBD1. The CDR3 sequence is 16 residues long. V lost 1 base to trimming and J lost 4 bases; unmatched junction nucleotides: 6. The germline V gene has CDR1 LGHNA and CDR2 YSLEER.

Remarks on this clone: The same CDR3 arises from other DNA sequences in this sample as well. This chain uses TRBV7-6 with TRBJ2-5; TRBD2 might be the D (5 bases). The CDR3 is 13 amino acids. V gave up 5 bases and J gave up 5 bases, with 12 bases separating them. From germline, CDR1 is SGHVS and CDR2 FNYEAQ. The CDR3 sequence: CASSLGLQETQYF. Written as DNA, the CDR3 is TGTGCCAGCAGCCTAGGACTGCAGGAGACCCAGTACTTC. Filled out from reference TRBV7-6 and TRBJ2-5, the complete variable domain reads GAGVSQSPRYKVTKRGQDVALRCDPISGHVSLYWYRQALGQGPEFLTYFNYEAQQDKSGLPNDRFSAERPEGSISTLTIQRTEQRDSAMYRCASSLGLQETQYFGPGTRLLVL.

The J gene is TRBJ2-3, the V gene TRBV6-1; 7 nucleotides match TRBD2. There are 15 residues in the CDR3. The germline V gene has CDR1 MNHNS and CDR2 SASEGT. Losses at the gene ends were 6 bases for V and 4 bases for J; bases not matched to a gene: 10. CDR3 region: CASSPSGAGSDTQYF. The CDR3 coding sequence is TGTGCCAGCAGCCCTAGCGGAGCGGGCTCAGATACGCAGTATTTT.

The chain combines TRBV5-1 with TRBJ2-1, with a possible D match to TRBD2 (5 bases). The CDR3 consists of 13 residues. The germline gives CDR1 SGHRS, CDR2 YFSETQ. The V end lost 2 bases, the J end lost 8 bases, and 11 bases lay between the germline ends. The DNA for the CDR3 is TGCGCCAGCAGCTTTTCGGGAACAGATGAGCAGTTCTTC. Its protein is CASSFSGTDEQFF.

This clone occurred once. The chain uses TRBV2 and TRBJ2-5; D call uncertain. Trimming left V 4 bases short and J 5 bases short, with 2 bases between. This CDR3 has 10 residues. CDR1 is SNHLY and CDR2 is FYNNEI in the germline V gene. The CDR3 is CASSVETQYF. In DNA form, the CDR3 reads TGTGCCAGCAGTGTGGAGACCCAGTACTTC. The entire variable domain, with the rest obtained from reference TRBV2 and TRBJ2-5, is as follows: EPEVTQTPSHQVTQMGQEVILRCVPISNHLYFYWYRQILGQKVEFLVSFYNNEISEKSEIFDDQFSVERPDGSNFTLKIRSTKLEDSAMYFCASSVETQYFGPGTRLLVL.

J is TRBJ2-7 and V is TRBV27, with 7 nucleotides matching TRBD1. V was pared by 8 bases and J by 4 bases, with 8 bases of the junction left unmatched. The CDR3 spans 13 residues. Per germline, CDR1 MNHEY and CDR2 SMNVEV (reference sequence). As DNA, the CDR3 is TGTGCCAGCGCGGAGACAGGGTTATACGAGCAGTACTTC. Protein product: CASAETGLYEQYF.